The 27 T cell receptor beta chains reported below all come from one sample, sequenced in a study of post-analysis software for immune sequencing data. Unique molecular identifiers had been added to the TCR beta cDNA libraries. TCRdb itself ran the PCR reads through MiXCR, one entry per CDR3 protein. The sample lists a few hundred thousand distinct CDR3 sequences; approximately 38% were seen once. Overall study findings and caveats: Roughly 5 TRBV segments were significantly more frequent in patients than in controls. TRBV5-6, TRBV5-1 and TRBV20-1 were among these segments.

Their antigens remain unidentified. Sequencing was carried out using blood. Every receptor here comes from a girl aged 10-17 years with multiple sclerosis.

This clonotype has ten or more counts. Written as DNA, the CDR3 is TGTGCCAGCAGCTTAGGGTATGGACAGGGAGCCTACGAGCAGTACTTC. This gives the protein CASSLGYGQGAYEQYF. The J gene is TRBJ2-7, the V gene TRBV7-6; 8 bases agree with TRBD1. V dropped 1 base and J dropped 2; count of bases not matched to a gene: 7. This CDR3 contains 16 residues. Germline loops: CDR1 SGHVS, CDR2 FNYEAQ. The variable domain in full, completed from reference TRBV7-6 and TRBJ2-7, reads GAGVSQSPRYKVTKRGQDVALRCDPISGHVSLYWYRQALGQGPEFLTYFNYEAQQDKSGLPNDRFSAERPEGSISTLTIQRTEQRDSAMYRCASSLGYGQGAYEQYFGPGTRLTVT.

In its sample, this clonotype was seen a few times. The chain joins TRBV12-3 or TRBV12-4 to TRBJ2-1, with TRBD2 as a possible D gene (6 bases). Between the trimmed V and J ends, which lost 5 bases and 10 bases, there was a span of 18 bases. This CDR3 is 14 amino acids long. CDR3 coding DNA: TGTGCCAGCAGTCCCGGGACTTCCCTCGGGGAGCAGTTCTTC. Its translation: CASSPGTSLGEQFF.

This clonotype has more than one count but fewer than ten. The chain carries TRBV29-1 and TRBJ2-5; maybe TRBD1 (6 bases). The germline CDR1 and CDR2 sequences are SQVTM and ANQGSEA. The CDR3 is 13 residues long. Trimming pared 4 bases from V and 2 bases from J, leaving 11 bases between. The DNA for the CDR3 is TGCAGCGTTGGGGGACACCGGCAAGAGACCCAGTACTTC. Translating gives CSVGGHRQETQYF.

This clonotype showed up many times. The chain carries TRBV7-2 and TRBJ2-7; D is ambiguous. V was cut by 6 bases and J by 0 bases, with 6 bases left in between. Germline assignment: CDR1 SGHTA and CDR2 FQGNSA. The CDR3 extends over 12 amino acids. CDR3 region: CASSFGSYEQYF. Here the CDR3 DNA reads TGTGCCAGCAGTTTTGGCTCCTACGAGCAGTACTTC.

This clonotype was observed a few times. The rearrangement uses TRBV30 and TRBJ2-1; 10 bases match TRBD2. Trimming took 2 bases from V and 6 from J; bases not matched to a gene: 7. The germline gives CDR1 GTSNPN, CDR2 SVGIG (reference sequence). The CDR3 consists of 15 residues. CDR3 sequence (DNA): TGTGCCTGGAGTCCACTAGCGGGGACCCTCAATGAGCAGTTCTTC. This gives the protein CAWSPLAGTLNEQFF.

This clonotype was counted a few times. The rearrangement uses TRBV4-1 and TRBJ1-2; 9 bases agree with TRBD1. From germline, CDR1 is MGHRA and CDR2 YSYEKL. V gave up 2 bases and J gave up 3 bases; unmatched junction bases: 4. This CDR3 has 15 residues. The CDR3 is CASSQTGGSDYGYTF. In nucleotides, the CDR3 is TGCGCCAGCAGCCAAACAGGGGGCAGCGACTATGGCTACACCTTC.

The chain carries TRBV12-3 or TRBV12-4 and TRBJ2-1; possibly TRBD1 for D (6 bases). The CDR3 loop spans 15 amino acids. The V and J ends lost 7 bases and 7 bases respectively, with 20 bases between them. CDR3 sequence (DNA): TGTGCCAGCACTCAATCAAGGGGGATCGTGAATGAGCAGTTCTTC. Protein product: CASTQSRGIVNEQFF.

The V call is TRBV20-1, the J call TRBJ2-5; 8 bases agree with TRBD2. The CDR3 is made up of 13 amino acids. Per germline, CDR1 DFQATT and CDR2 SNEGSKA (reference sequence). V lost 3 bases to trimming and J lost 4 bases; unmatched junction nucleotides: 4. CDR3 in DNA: TGCAGTGCTAGTTTTAGCGGGGTAGAGACCCAGTACTTC. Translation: CSASFSGVETQYF.

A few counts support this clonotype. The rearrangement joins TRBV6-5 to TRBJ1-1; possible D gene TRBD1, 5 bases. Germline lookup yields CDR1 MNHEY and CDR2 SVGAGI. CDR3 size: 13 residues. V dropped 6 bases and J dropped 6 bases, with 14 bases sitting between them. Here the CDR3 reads CASSPNSGAEAFF. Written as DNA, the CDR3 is TGTGCCAGCAGCCCGAACTCGGGGGCTGAAGCTTTCTTT.

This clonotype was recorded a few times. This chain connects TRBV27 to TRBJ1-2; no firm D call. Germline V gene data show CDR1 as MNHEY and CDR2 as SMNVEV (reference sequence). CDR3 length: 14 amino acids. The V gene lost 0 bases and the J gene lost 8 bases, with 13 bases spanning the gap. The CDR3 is CASSLSILTDGYTF. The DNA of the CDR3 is TGTGCCAGCAGTTTATCGATCCTCACCGACGGCTACACCTTC.

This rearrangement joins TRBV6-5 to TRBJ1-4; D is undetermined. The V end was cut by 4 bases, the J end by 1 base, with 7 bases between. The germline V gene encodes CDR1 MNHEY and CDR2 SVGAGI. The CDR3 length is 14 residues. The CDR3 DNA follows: TGTGCCAGCAGTTGGGCTGGAACTAATGAAAAACTGTTTTTT. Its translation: CASSWAGTNEKLFF.

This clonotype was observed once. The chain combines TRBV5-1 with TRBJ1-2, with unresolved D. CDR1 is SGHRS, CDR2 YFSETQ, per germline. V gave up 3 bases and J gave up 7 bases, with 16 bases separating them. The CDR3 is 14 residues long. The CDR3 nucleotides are TGCGCCAGCAGCTCGGACGGTCGGTACCTTGGCTACACCTTC. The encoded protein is CASSSDGRYLGYTF.

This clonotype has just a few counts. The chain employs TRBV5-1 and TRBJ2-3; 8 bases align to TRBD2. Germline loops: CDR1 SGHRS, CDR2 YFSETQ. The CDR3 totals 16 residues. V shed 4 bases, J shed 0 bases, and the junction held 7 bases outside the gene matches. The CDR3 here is CASSRQGGGSTDTQYF. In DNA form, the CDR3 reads TGCGCCAGCAGCCGTCAAGGCGGGGGGAGCACAGATACGCAGTATTTT.

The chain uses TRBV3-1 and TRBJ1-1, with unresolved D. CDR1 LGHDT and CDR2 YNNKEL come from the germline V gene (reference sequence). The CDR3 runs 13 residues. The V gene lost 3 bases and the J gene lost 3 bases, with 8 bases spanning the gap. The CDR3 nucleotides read TGTGCCAGCAGCCAGCTTGGGGACACTGAAGCTTTCTTT. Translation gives CASSQLGDTEAFF.

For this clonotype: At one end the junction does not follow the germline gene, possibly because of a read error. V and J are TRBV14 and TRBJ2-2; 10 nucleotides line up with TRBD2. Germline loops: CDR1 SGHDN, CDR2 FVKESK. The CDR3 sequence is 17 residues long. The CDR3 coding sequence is TGTGCCAGCAGCCGCGCGACTAGCGGGCCGAACGCCGGGGAGCGGTTTTTT. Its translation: CASSRATSGPNAGERFF.

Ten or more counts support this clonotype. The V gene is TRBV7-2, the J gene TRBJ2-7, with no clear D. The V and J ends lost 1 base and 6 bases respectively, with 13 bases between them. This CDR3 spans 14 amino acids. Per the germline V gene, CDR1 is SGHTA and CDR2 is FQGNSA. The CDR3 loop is CASSLGWKIGEQYF. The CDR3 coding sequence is TGTGCCAGCAGCTTAGGATGGAAAATAGGCGAGCAGTACTTC. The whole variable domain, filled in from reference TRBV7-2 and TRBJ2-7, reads GAGVSQSPSNKVTEKGKDVELRCDPISGHTALYWYRQSLGQGLEFLIYFQGNSAPDKSGLPSDRFSAERTGGSVSTLTIQRTQQEDSAVYLCASSLGWKIGEQYFGPGTRLTVT.

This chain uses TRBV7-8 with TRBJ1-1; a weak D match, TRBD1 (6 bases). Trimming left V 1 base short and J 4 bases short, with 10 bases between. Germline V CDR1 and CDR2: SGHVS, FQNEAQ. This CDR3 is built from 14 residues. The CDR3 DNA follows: TGTGCCAGCAGCTTAGGCAGGGGAGGCACTGAAGCTTTCTTT. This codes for CASSLGRGGTEAFF.

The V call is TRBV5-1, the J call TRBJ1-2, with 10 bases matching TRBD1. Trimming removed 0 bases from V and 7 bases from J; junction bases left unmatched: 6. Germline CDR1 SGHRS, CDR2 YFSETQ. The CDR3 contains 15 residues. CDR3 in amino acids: CASSLETGGAGGYTF. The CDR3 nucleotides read TGCGCCAGCAGCTTGGAGACAGGGGGCGCGGGTGGCTACACCTTC.

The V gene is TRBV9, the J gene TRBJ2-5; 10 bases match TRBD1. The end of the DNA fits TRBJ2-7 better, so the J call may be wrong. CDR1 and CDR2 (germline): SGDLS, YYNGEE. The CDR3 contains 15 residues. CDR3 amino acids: CASSRDRGPPYEQYF. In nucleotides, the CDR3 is TGTGCCAGCAGCCGGGACAGGGGTCCCCCTTACGAGCAGTACTTC.

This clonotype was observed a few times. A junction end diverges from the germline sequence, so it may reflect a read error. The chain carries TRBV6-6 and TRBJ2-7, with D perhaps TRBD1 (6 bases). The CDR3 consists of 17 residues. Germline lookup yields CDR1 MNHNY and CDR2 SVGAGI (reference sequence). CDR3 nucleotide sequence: TGTGCCAGTAGTTACTCAGGGACCCGGACAGCCTCCTACGAGCAGTACTTC. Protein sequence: CASSYSGTRTASYEQYF.

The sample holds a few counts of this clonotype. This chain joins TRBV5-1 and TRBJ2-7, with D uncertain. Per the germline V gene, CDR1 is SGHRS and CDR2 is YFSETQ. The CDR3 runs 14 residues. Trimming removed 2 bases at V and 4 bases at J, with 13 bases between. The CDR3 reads CASSLGPSPYEQYF. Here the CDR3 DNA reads TGCGCCAGCAGCTTAGGCCCCAGTCCTTACGAGCAGTACTTC.

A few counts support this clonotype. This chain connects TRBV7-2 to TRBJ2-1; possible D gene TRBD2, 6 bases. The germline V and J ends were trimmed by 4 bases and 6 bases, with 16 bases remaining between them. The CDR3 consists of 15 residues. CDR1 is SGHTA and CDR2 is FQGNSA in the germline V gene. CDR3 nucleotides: TGTGCCAGCAGCTCGAGCGGGCGGAACGGCAATGAGCAGTTCTTC. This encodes CASSSSGRNGNEQFF.

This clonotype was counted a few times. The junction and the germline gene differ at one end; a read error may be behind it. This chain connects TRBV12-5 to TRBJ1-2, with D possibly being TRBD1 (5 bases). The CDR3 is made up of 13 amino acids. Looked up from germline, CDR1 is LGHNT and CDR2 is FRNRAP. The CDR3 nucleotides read TGTGCTGGTGGTTTCGGGACGTCGGGGGGCTACACCTTC. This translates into CAGGFGTSGGYTF.

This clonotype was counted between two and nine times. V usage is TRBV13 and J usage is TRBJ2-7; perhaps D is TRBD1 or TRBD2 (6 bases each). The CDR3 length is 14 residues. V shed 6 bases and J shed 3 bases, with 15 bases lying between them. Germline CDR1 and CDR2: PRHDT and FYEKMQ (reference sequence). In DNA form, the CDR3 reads TGTGCCAGCAGACCTGCGGGACAAGGCTACGAGCAGTACTTC. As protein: CASRPAGQGYEQYF.

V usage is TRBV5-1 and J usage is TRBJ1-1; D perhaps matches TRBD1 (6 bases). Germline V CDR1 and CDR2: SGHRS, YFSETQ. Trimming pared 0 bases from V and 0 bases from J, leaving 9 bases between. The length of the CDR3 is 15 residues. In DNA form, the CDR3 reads TGCGCCAGCAGCTTGGATGGACAGCTGAACACTGAAGCTTTCTTT. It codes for CASSLDGQLNTEAFF.

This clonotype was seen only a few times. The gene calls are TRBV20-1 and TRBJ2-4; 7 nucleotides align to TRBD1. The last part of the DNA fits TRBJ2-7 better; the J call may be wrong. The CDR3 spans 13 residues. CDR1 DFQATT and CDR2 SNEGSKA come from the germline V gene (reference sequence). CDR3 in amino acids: CSASADRVNEQYF. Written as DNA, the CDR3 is TGCAGTGCTAGTGCCGACAGGGTGAACGAGCAGTACTTC.

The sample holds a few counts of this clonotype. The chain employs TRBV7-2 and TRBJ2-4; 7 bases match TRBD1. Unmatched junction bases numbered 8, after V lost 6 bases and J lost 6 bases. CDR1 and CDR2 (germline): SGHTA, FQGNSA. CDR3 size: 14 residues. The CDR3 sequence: CASRRDSYPNIQYF. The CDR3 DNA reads TGTGCCAGCAGAAGGGACAGCTACCCAAACATTCAGTACTTC. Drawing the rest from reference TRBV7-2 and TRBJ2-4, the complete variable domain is GAGVSQSPSNKVTEKGKDVELRCDPISGHTALYWYRQSLGQGLEFLIYFQGNSAPDKSGLPSDRFSAERTGGSVSTLTIQRTQQEDSAVYLCASRRDSYPNIQYFGAGTRLSVL.